Listed below are T cell receptor beta chains from one sample, sequenced in a study of T cells in localized non-small cell lung cancer. TCRdb's table, derived via immunoSEQ multiplex PCR, lists solely in-frame clones and lacks some. The table has more than 50,000 clones, about 85% seen once; the top ten hold approximately 20%. The sample was peripheral blood, taken before any cancer treatment. The receptors derive from a female donor at least 60 years old with stage II squamous cell lung carcinoma. CDR3s include the opening cysteine and the closing phenylalanine or tryptophan.

v_gene,j_gene,CDR3aa
TRBV7-2,TRBJ1-6,CASSLEQKTGSSPLHF
TRBV4-1,TRBJ1-4,CASSLGTFGEKLFF
TRBV7-9,TRBJ1-2,CASSPRSVTGDGYTF
TRBV2,TRBJ2-7,CATQVGLTTYEQYF
TRBV19,TRBJ2-7,CASSPPGRQKSSYEQYF
TRBV18,TRBJ2-2,CASSPNPRSGTGELFF
TRBV7-9,TRBJ1-1,CASSFWMNTEAFF
TRBV6-6,TRBJ2-3,CASRTWGAGTDTQYF
TRBV30,TRBJ1-3,CAWSRAGTGISQGNTIYF
TRBV5-1,TRBJ1-6,CASSLAQGNSPLHF
TRBV5-1,TRBJ1-1,CASSTGHQLGNTEAFF
TRBV15,TRBJ1-4,CATSRYTNEKLFF
TRBV7-2,TRBJ1-6,CASSLVAASNSPLHF
TRBV2,TRBJ2-2,CASSYTGELFF